This T cell receptor beta chain emerged from a study of T-cell reconstitution after alpha-beta-depleted transplantation in children. Unique molecular identifiers were used in preparing the TCRbeta library. One entry per CDR3 protein, called by TCRdb with MiXCR from the PCR reads. The repertoire holds hundreds of thousands of distinct CDR3 sequences, with more than 10% as singletons. Per germline, CDR1 SGDLS and CDR2 YYNGEE. This CDR3 contains 17 residues. Germline trimming cut 4 bases from V and 6 bases from J; bases unmatched to any gene: 8. The chain joins TRBV9 to TRBJ2-3; 16 bases fit TRBD2. Sequences were derived from PBMCs from the stem cell graft donor, sampled from the stem cell graft. This clonotype was sampled from a human donor who donated a stem cell graft to a child with acute lymphoblastic leukemia. The CDR3 sequence is CASSPGTSGRAADTQYF. CDR3 nucleotides: TGTGCCAGCAGCCCTGGGACTAGCGGGAGGGCCGCCGATACGCAGTATTTT.